The text below deals with one T cell receptor beta chain. Its antigen is currently unknown. This specimen comes from a study of T cell responses to AZD1222 COVID-19 vaccine. Whole-study findings and limits: Mostly white British, mostly female donors; authors suggested clonal diversity may be underestimated.

Second-dose recipients at about 4 or about 12 weeks were treated as one pooled group. The CDR3 is 15 amino acids. Germline V lookup: CDR1 LGHDT, CDR2 YNNKEL (reference sequence). Trimming cost V 2 bases and J 9 bases; bases outside gene matches: 6. The method was immunoSEQ multiplex PCR; TCRdb's version includes in-frame clones alone and lacks a portion of them. The data show some 25,000 clones, about 86% seen once. J is TRBJ2-1 and V is TRBV3-1 (or the pseudogene TRBV3-2); the match to TRBD2 covers 11 bases. This specimen consisted of peripheral blood, obtained 28 days after the second AZD1222 dose. This clonotype originated in an adult who received the AZD1222 COVID-19 vaccine. Here the CDR3 reads CASSQLTSGSGEQFF. The CDR3 DNA follows: TGTGCCAGCAGCCAACTTACTAGCGGGAGTGGTGAGCAGTTCTTC.